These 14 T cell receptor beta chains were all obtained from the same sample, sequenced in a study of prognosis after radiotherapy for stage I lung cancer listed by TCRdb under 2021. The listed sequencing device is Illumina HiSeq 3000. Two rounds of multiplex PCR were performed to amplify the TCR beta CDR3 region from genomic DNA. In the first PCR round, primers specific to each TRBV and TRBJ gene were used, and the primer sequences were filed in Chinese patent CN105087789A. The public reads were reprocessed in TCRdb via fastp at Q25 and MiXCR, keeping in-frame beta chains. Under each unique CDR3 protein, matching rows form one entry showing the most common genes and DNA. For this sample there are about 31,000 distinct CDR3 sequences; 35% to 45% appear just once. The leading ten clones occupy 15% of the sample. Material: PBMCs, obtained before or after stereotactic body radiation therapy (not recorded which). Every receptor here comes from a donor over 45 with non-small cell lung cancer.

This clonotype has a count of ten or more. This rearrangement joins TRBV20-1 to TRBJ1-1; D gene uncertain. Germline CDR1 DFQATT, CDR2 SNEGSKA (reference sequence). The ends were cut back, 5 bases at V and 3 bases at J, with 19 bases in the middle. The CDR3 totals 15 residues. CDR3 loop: CSAPKPPAGHTEAFF. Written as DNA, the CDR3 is TGCAGTGCTCCAAAACCACCGGCCGGTCACACTGAAGCTTTCTTT.

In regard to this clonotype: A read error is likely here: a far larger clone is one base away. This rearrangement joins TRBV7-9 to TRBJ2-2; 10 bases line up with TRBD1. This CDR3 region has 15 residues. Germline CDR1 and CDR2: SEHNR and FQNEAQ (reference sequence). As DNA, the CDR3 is TGTGCCAGCAGCCCAGGACAGGGGGTTACCGTGGAGCTGTTTTTT. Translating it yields CASSPGQGVTVELFF.

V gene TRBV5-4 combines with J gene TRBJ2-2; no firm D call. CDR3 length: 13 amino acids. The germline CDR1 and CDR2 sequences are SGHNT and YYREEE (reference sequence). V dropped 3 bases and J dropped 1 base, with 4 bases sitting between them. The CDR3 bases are TGTGCCAGCAGCTGGGGGAACACCGGGGAGCTGTTTTTT. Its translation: CASSWGNTGELFF. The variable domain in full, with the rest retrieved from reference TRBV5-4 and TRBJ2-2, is ETGVTQSPTHLIKTRGQQVTLRCSSQSGHNTVSWYQQALGQGPQFIFQYYREEENGRGNFPPRFSGLQFPNYSSELNVNALELDDSALYLCASSWGNTGELFFGEGSRLTVL.

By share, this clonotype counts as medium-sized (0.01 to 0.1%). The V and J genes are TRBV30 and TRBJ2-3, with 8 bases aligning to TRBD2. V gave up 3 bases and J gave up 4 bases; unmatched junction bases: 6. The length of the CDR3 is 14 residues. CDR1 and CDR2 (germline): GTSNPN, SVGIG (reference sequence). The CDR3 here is CAWSQRERADTQYF. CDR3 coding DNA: TGTGCCTGGAGCCAGCGGGAGAGGGCAGATACGCAGTATTTT.

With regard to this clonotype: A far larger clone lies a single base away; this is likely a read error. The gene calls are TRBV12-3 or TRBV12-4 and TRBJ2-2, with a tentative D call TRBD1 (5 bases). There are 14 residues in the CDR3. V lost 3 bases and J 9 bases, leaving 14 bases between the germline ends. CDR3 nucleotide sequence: TGTGCCAGCAGTTTTGACAGCAAGGTCTGGGAGCTGTTTTTT. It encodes CASSFDSKVWELFF.

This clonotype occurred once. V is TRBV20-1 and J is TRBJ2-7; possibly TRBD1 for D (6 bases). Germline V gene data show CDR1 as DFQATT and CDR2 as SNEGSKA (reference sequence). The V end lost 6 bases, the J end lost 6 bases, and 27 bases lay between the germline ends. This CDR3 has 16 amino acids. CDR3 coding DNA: TGCAGTGCGACGCTGACCTCCACAGGGTCTAGGCCCGAGCAGTACTTC. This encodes CSATLTSTGSRPEQYF.

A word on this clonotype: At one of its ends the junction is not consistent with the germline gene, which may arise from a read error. CDR3 nucleotides: TGTGCCATCAGCATTGGGACTAGCTGGCGAGATACGCAGTATTTT. Protein: CAISIGTSWRDTQYF. The rearrangement links TRBV9 to TRBJ2-3, with 9 bases that match TRBD2. The CDR3 length is 15 residues. In germline, CDR1 is SGDLS, CDR2 YYNGEE.

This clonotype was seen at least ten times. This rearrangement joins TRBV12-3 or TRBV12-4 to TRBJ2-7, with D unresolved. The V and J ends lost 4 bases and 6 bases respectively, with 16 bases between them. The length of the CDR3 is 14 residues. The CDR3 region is CASSSSPSSSEQYF. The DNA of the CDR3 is TGTGCCAGCAGTTCTTCCCCCAGTAGCTCCGAGCAGTACTTC.

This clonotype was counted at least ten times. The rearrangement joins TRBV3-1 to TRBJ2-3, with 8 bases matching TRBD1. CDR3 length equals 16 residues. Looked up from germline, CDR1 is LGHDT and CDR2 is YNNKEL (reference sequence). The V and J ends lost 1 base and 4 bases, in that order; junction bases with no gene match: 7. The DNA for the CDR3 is TGTGCCAGCAGCCAAGGAGGGCAGGGGGCCTCAGATACGCAGTATTTT. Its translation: CASSQGGQGASDTQYF.

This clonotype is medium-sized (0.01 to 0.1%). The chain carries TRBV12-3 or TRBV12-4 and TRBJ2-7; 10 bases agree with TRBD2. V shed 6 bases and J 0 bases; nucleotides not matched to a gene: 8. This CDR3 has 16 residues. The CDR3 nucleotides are TGTGCCAGCAGCAGGGGACTAGCGTCCGCCTCCTACGAGCAGTACTTC. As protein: CASSRGLASASYEQYF.

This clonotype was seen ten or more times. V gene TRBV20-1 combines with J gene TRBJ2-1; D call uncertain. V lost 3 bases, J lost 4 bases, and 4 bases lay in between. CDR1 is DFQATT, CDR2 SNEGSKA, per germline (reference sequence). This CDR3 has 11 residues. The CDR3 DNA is TGCAGTGCTAGGGGGTACAATGAGCAGTTCTTC. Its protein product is CSARGYNEQFF.

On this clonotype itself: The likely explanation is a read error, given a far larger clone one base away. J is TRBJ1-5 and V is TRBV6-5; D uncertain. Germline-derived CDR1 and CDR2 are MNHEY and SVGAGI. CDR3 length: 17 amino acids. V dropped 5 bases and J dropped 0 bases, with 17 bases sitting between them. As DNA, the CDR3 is TGTGCCAGCAGTGAGGAAGCCGTGGAATATAGCAATCAGCCCCAGCATTTT. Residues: CASSEEAVEYSNQPQHF.

The CDR3 region has the DNA TGTGCCAGCAGTTTTGGGTTCGAGCAGTACTTC. Its translation is CASSFGFEQYF. The chain links TRBV6-4 to TRBJ2-7, with D unresolved. Germline CDR1 and CDR2: MRHNA and SNTAGT. CDR3 length: 11 residues. Trimming pared 5 bases from V and 6 bases from J, leaving 8 bases between.

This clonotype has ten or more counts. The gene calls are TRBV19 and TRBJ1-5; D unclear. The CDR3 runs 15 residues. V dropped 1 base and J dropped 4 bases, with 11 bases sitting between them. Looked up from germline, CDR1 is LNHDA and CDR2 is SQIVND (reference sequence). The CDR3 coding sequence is TGTGCCAGTAGTATAGGAGGTCGCCTAAATCAGCCCCAGCATTTT. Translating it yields CASSIGGRLNQPQHF.